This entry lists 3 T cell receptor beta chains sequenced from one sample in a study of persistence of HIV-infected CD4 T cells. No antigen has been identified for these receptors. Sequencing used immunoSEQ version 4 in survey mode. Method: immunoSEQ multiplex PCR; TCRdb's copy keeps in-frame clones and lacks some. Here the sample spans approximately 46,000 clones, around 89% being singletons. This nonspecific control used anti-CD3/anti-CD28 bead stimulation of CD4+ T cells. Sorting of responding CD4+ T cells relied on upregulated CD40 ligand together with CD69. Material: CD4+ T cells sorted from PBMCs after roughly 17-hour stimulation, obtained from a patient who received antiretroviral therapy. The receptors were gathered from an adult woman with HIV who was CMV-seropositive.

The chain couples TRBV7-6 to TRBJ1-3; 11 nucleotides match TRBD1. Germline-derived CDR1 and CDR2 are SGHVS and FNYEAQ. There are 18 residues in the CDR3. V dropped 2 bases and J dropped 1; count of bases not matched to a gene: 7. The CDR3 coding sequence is TGTGCCAGCAGCTTAAGAGTAGGACAGGGGGCATCTGGAAACACCATATATTTT. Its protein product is CASSLRVGQGASGNTIYF.

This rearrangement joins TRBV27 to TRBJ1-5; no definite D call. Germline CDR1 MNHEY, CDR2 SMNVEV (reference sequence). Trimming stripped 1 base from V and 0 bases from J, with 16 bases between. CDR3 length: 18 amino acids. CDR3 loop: CASSLFRPAIASNQPQHF. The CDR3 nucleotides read TGTGCCAGCAGTTTATTTCGCCCCGCTATTGCTAGCAATCAGCCCCAGCATTTT.

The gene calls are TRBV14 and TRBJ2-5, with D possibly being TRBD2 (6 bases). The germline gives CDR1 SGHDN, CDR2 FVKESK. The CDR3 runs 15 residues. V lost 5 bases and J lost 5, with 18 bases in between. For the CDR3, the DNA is TGTGCCAGCAGCATCCCGGGACTGGGGCTTGAGACCCAGTACTTC. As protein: CASSIPGLGLETQYF. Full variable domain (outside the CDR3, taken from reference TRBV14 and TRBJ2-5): EAGVTQFPSHSVIEKGQTVTLRCDPISGHDNLYWYRRVMGKEIKFLLHFVKESKQDESGMPNNRFLAERTGGTYSTLKVQPAELEDSGVYFCASSIPGLGLETQYFGPGTRLLVL.